What follows are 30 T cell receptor beta chains derived from one specimen sequenced in a study of T cell repertoires in cytomegalovirus infection. Each CDR3 protein gets one entry after TCRdb re-called the reads with MiXCR. Among nearly 650,000 distinct CDR3 sequences listed, roughly 26% were seen once. Input material: CD8+ T cells from PBMCs. The receptors stem from a human donor in good health (CMV status not recorded). Some clones in this sample may be carry-over from other donors' samples.

For this clonotype: Compared with germline, one end of the junction differs, possibly owing to a read error. The CDR3 DNA reads as TGTGTCAGCAGCCCCCGACAGTACCCAGATACGCAGTATTTT. This encodes CVSSPRQYPDTQYF. The gene calls are TRBV7-4 and TRBJ2-3, with D possibly TRBD1 on 5 matching bases. This CDR3 region has 14 residues. From germline, CDR1 is SGHVT and CDR2 SQSDAQ. The full variable domain, in which reference TRBV7-4 and TRBJ2-3 provide the parts outside the CDR3, is GAGVSQSPRYKVAKRGRDVALRCDSISGHVTLYWYRQTLGQGSEVLTYSQSDAQRDKSGRPSGRFSAERPERSVSTLKIQRTEQGDSAVYLCVSSPRQYPDTQYFGPGTRLTVL.

The chain has TRBV29-1 and TRBJ2-6; TRBD1 agrees at 7 bases. Germline CDR1 SQVTM, CDR2 ANQGSEA. J lost 4 bases, V lost 4 bases, and 10 bases had no gene match. The CDR3 has 16 residues. The CDR3 nucleotides read TGCAGCGTTGTCGGTCGCAGGGGGTCAGGGGCCAACGTCCTGACTTTC. Translating it yields CSVVGRRGSGANVLTF.

This clonotype occurred once. The rearrangement uses TRBV27 and TRBJ2-3; D possibly uses TRBD1 or TRBD2 (6 bases each). Deletions cut 3 bases from V and 4 bases from J, with 14 bases between. Germline-derived CDR1 and CDR2 are MNHEY and SMNVEV (reference sequence). The CDR3 covers 15 residues. The CDR3 DNA sequence: TGTGCCAGCAGTTTCAACCGGGGGCCTCCAGATACGCAGTATTTT. The encoded protein is CASSFNRGPPDTQYF.

V gene TRBV4-1 combines with J gene TRBJ2-1, with TRBD1 matching over 7 bases. The V segment lost 0 bases and the J segment 0 bases; nucleotides outside the gene matches: 2. The length of the CDR3 is 16 residues. Germline V lookup: CDR1 MGHRA, CDR2 YSYEKL. CDR3 protein: CASSQDRGFSYNEQFF. CDR3 nucleotide sequence: TGCGCCAGCAGCCAAGACAGGGGGTTCTCCTACAATGAGCAGTTCTTC.

The chain couples TRBV20-1 to TRBJ2-2; 8 nucleotides match TRBD1. V trimming: 5 bases; J trimming: 5 bases; junction bases outside the gene matches: 13. The germline V gene has CDR1 DFQATT and CDR2 SNEGSKA (reference sequence). The CDR3 consists of 16 residues. The CDR3 DNA reads as TGCAGTGCTCCGACGCCGGACAGGGTAACGACCGGGGAGCTGTTTTTT. Its protein is CSAPTPDRVTTGELFF.

This clonotype has ten or more counts. CDR3 in amino acids: CASSTPTGANTEAFF. The CDR3 DNA is TGTGCCAGCAGCACCCCGACAGGGGCTAACACTGAAGCTTTCTTT. This rearrangement joins TRBV7-6 to TRBJ1-1, with 8 bases identical to TRBD1. The CDR3 covers 15 residues. With 5 bases clipped from V and 2 bases from J, the junction kept 7 bases outside the gene matches. Germline V gene lookup returns CDR1 SGHVS and CDR2 FNYEAQ.

The chain joins TRBV29-1 to TRBJ1-2; no definite D call. The germline V gene has CDR1 SQVTM and CDR2 ANQGSEA. This CDR3 has 12 amino acids. Trimming cost V 5 bases and J 4 bases, with 11 bases left between them. In DNA form, the CDR3 reads TGCAGCGTTTTAGGGCCCTCCTATGGCTACACCTTC. It specifies CSVLGPSYGYTF.

This clonotype was found a few times. The CDR3 coding sequence is TGTGCCAGCAGTGAAGGGGAGATAGATACGCAGTATTTT. It encodes CASSEGEIDTQYF. V usage is TRBV6-4 and J usage is TRBJ2-3; either TRBD1 or TRBD2 may supply D (5 bases each). The CDR3 spans 13 residues. Between the trimmed V and J ends, which lost 3 bases and 5 bases, there was a span of 9 bases. CDR1 and CDR2 (germline): MRHNA, SNTAGT.

In this sample, this clonotype turned up many times. This chain connects TRBV7-8 to TRBJ1-1; D perhaps matches TRBD1 (5 bases). The CDR3 is 15 residues long. V was cut by 4 bases and J by 3 bases, with 15 bases left in between. Germline-derived CDR1 and CDR2 are SGHVS and FQNEAQ. CDR3 coding DNA: TGTGCCAGCAGCTGGAGAGGGACGTTGGACACTGAAGCTTTCTTT. This codes for CASSWRGTLDTEAFF.

For this clonotype: One junction end disagrees with the germline gene, perhaps due to a read error. The gene calls are TRBV7-9 and TRBJ2-1; 7 positions match TRBD1. Germline V gene sequence: CDR1 SEHNR, CDR2 FQNEAQ (reference sequence). This CDR3 region has 12 residues. The CDR3 DNA is TGTGCCAGCAGCTTCGACAGGGAACGTGGGATCTTC. It encodes CASSFDRERGIF.

In its sample, this clonotype was seen a few times. V gene TRBV7-9 combines with J gene TRBJ2-3; 9 bases agree with TRBD1. J lost 11 bases, V lost 5 bases, and 11 bases had no gene match. The CDR3 covers 14 residues. Germline CDR1 and CDR2: SEHNR and FQNEAQ (reference sequence). The CDR3 protein is CASSIRDRALRQYF. The CDR3 bases are TGTGCCAGCAGCATCCGGGACAGGGCCCTGAGGCAGTATTTT.

V is TRBV28 and J is TRBJ1-4, with 10 bases aligning to TRBD1. Per the germline V gene, CDR1 is MDHEN and CDR2 is SYDVKM. The CDR3 consists of 17 residues. J gave up 2 bases and V 6 bases, and 9 bases lay outside the gene matches. CDR3 nucleotides: TGTGCCAGCAGCCACGGGACAGGGGCGCGGACTAATGAAAAACTGTTTTTT. It codes for CASSHGTGARTNEKLFF.

This sequence joins TRBV6-6 and TRBJ2-1, with D tentatively TRBD2 (5 bases). Trimming took off 0 bases at V and 9 bases at J, with 15 bases between the two ends. The V gene's germline CDR1 is MNHNY and CDR2 SVGAGI (reference sequence). The CDR3 loop spans 15 amino acids. The CDR3 DNA reads as TGTGCCAGCAGTTACTCGAGCCCGGGAACGGCTGAGCAGTTCTTC. It translates to CASSYSSPGTAEQFF.

This sequence joins TRBV29-1 and TRBJ2-5; 7 bases are a match to TRBD1. This CDR3 is 13 amino acids long. Trimming cost V 3 bases and J 1 base; bases outside gene matches: 2. CDR1 is SQVTM and CDR2 is ANQGSEA in the germline V gene. Here the CDR3 DNA reads TGCAGCGTTGATAGGGACAGCCAAGAGACCCAGTACTTC. Its translation: CSVDRDSQETQYF.

This clonotype was seen repeatedly, ten times or more. This chain links TRBV7-9 with TRBJ1-6, with 7 bases matching TRBD1. The CDR3 runs to 13 residues. V was clipped by 4 bases and J by 10 bases; unmatched bases: 4. CDR1 and CDR2 (germline): SEHNR, FQNEAQ (reference sequence). The CDR3 DNA is TGTGCCAGCAGCTCCCCAGGGGGATCACCCCTCCACTTT. The encoded protein is CASSSPGGSPLHF.

This clonotype was seen repeatedly, ten times or more. The rearrangement uses TRBV7-2 and TRBJ2-7; D gene unclear. V was pared by 1 base and J by 0 bases, with 10 bases between. From germline, CDR1 is SGHTA and CDR2 FQGNSA. The CDR3 consists of 15 residues. The CDR3 DNA is TGTGCCAGCAGCTTAGATTGGCGGACCTCCTACGAGCAGTACGTC. This gives the protein CASSLDWRTSYEQYV.

The gene calls are TRBV15 and TRBJ2-1; unclear D gene. Germline CDR1 LNHNV, CDR2 YYDKDF (reference sequence). There are 14 residues in the CDR3. V was pared by 3 bases and J by 8 bases, with 14 bases between. For the CDR3, the DNA is TGTGCCACCAGCAGGTTCAGTCGTTTAGATGAGCAGTTCTTC. Protein product: CATSRFSRLDEQFF.

To note about this clonotype: The junction does not match germline at one end; this may be a read error. This chain joins TRBV2 and TRBJ1-1, with TRBD1 as a possible D gene (5 bases). CDR3 length equals 15 residues. CDR1 SNHLY and CDR2 FYNNEI come from the germline V gene. The CDR3 region is CANSGPEGPLTEAFF. DNA for the CDR3: TGTGCCAACAGTGGCCCCGAGGGGCCGCTCACTGAAGCTTTCTTT.

Ten or more counts support this clonotype. V usage is TRBV6-2 or TRBV6-3 and J usage is TRBJ1-1, with a tentative D call TRBD1 (5 bases). This CDR3 comprises 18 residues. V gave up 0 bases and J gave up 0 bases, with 17 bases separating them. CDR1 and CDR2 (germline): MNHEY, SVGEGT. CDR3 sequence (DNA): TGTGCCAGCAGTTACTCGATTTCAAGCGGGACCATGAACACTGAAGCTTTCTTT. This encodes CASSYSISSGTMNTEAFF.

This clonotype was counted ten times or more. The CDR3 nucleotides are TGTGCCAGCAGCTTAGGACAGAGGGGGTCCCCGTACAATGAGCAGTTCTTC. Translated, it gives CASSLGQRGSPYNEQFF. V is TRBV7-2 and J is TRBJ2-1; a possible D gene is TRBD1 (6 bases). CDR1 and CDR2 from the germline V gene are SGHTA and FQGNSA. V was clipped by 1 base and J by 4 bases, with 17 bases between them. This CDR3 is 17 amino acids long.

This clonotype has only a few counts. The genes are TRBV6-8 and TRBJ2-7; possible D gene TRBD2, 5 bases. This CDR3 region has 13 residues. Between the trimmed V and J ends, which lost 4 bases and 3 bases, there was a span of 10 bases. Germline V gives CDR1 MNHGY, CDR2 SAAAGT. CDR3 sequence (DNA): TGTGCCAGCAGTTTCGGACGGGACTACGAGCAGTACGTC. This gives the protein CASSFGRDYEQYV.

This clonotype appeared a few times. The rearrangement uses TRBV5-1 and TRBJ2-1, with 8 positions matching TRBD1. Trimming removed 1 base from V and 3 bases from J; junction bases left unmatched: 9. Germline CDR1 and CDR2: SGHRS and YFSETQ. This CDR3 contains 17 residues. CDR3 loop: CASSLPTGEANYNEQFF. CDR3 nucleotide sequence: TGCGCCAGCAGCTTGCCGACAGGGGAGGCCAACTACAATGAGCAGTTCTTC.

A remark on this clonotype: A much more abundant neighbour one base away suggests this may be a read error. This chain connects TRBV7-2 to TRBJ2-5; 8 bases align to TRBD1. The CDR3 spans 14 residues. In germline, CDR1 is SGHTA, CDR2 FQGNSA. Here the CDR3 reads CVSSTPGGRETQYF. The CDR3 DNA sequence: TGTGTCAGCAGTACCCCAGGGGGCCGAGAGACCCAGTACTTC.

The chain is built from TRBV2 and TRBJ2-5, with 7 nucleotides matching TRBD2. Germline V CDR1 and CDR2: SNHLY, FYNNEI. The length of the CDR3 is 12 residues. V dropped 7 bases and J dropped 3; count of bases not matched to a gene: 2. CDR3 coding DNA: TGTGCCAGCATGGGGAGGGAAGAGACCCAGTACTTC. It codes for CASMGREETQYF.

The genes are TRBV6-2 or TRBV6-3 and TRBJ2-1; D ambiguous. Trimming removed 3 bases from V and 8 bases from J, with 11 bases in between. Germline-derived CDR1 and CDR2 are MNHEY and SVGEGT. The CDR3 extends over 13 amino acids. CDR3 in amino acids: CASSYVRTDEQFF. The DNA for the CDR3 is TGTGCCAGCAGTTATGTCAGAACCGATGAGCAGTTCTTC.

On this clonotype itself: A much larger clone differs from this one at a single base, so this may be a read error. The J gene is TRBJ1-1, the V gene TRBV7-8, with TRBD1 as a possible D gene (5 bases). This CDR3 has 12 residues. Germline values: CDR1 SGHVS, CDR2 FQNEAQ. The CDR3 DNA follows: TGTGCCAACAGCCCTGAGGGGACTGAAGCTTTCTTT. Its translation is CANSPEGTEAFF.

This chain joins TRBV11-1 and TRBJ2-1; a possible D gene is TRBD2 (5 bases). CDR1 SGHAT and CDR2 FQDESV come from the germline V gene (reference sequence). V shed 1 base and J shed 13 bases, with 8 bases lying between them. The CDR3 covers 11 residues. The DNA of the CDR3 is TGTGCCAGCAGCTTAGAAGGACTTCAGTTCTTC. As protein: CASSLEGLQFF. The full variable domain, rest sourced from reference TRBV11-1 and TRBJ2-1, is EAEVAQSPRYKITEKSQAVAFWCDPISGHATLYWYRQILGQGPELLVQFQDESVVDDSQLPKDRFSAERLKGVDSTLKIQPAELGDSAMYLCASSLEGLQFFGPGTRLTVL.

As concerns this clonotype: The junction departs from the called germline gene at one end, perhaps through a read error. The gene calls are TRBV20-1 and TRBJ2-1; possibly TRBD1 for D (6 bases). The CDR3 loop spans 15 amino acids. Germline CDR1 is DFQATT and CDR2 is SNEGSKA (reference sequence). CDR3 region: CSEEDSPRPCNEQFF. The CDR3 DNA is TGCAGTGAAGAGGACAGCCCCAGACCATGCAATGAGCAGTTCTTT.

The rearrangement joins TRBV5-1 to TRBJ2-1; TRBD2 is a possible D gene (5 bases). There are 18 residues in the CDR3. Trimming took 3 bases from V and 0 from J, leaving 19 bases between them. From germline, CDR1 is SGHRS and CDR2 YFSETQ. In DNA, the CDR3 is TGCGCCAGCAGCTCGGGAATGGGTTTACTTAGCTCCTACAATGAGCAGTTCTTC. Amino acids: CASSSGMGLLSSYNEQFF.

The chain couples TRBV25-1 to TRBJ1-1, with a possible D match to TRBD1 (5 bases). Trimming pared 3 bases from V and 0 bases from J, leaving 17 bases between. Germline loops: CDR1 MGHDK, CDR2 SYGVNS. The length of the CDR3 is 17 residues. CDR3 residues: CASSEWRQKNMNTEAFF. In DNA form, the CDR3 reads TGTGCCAGCAGTGAGTGGAGACAGAAAAATATGAACACTGAAGCTTTCTTT. Looking up the rest from reference TRBV25-1 and TRBJ1-1 gives the full variable domain: EADIYQTPRYLVIGTGKKITLECSQTMGHDKMYWYQQDPGMELHLIHYSYGVNSTEKGDLSSESTVSRIRTEHFPLTLESARPSHTSQYLCASSEWRQKNMNTEAFFGQGTRLTVV.